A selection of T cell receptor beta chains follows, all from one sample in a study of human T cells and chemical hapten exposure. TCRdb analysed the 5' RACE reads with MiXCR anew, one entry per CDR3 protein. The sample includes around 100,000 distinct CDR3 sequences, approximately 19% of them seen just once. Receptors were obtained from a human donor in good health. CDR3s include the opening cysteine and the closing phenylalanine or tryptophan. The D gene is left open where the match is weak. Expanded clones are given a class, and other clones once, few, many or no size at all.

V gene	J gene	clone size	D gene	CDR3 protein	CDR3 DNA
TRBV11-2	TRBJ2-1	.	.	CASSLPGQLNEQFF	TGTGCCAGCAGCTTACCTGGACAGCTCAATGAGCAGTTCTTC
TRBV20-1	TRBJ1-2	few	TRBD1	CSAPGTGEEYGYTF	TGCAGTGCTCCCGGGACAGGGGAAGAGTATGGCTACACCTTC
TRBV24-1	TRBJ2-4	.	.	CATSGGGLAKNIQYF	TGTGCCACCAGTGGAGGGGGTCTAGCCAAAAACATTCAGTACTTC
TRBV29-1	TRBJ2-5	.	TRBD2	CDAGAVGSQETQYF	TGCGACGCGGGAGCAGTCGGGTCCCAAGAGACCCAGTACTTC
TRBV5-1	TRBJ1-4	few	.	CASSSGWTNEKLFF	TGCGCCAGCAGCTCGGGCTGGACTAATGAAAAACTGTTTTTT
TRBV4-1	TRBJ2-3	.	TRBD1	CASSHLKDRGLDTQYF	TGCGCCAGCAGCCACCTAAAGGACAGGGGGCTGGATACGCAGTATTTT
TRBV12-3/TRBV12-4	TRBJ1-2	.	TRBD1	CASSSQRGHYGYTF	TGTGCCAGCAGTTCCCAGAGGGGGCACTATGGCTACACCTTC
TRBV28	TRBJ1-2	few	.	CASSFYDGYTF	TGTGCCAGCAGTTTTTACGATGGCTACACCTTC
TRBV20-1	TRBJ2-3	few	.	CSASDDSDTQYF	TGCAGTGCTAGCGACGATTCGGATACGCAGTATTTT
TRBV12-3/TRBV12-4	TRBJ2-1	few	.	CASSLVAGTGNEQFF	TGTGCCAGCAGTTTAGTGGCAGGTACGGGCAATGAGCAGTTCTTC
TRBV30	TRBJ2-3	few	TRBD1	CAWTPDRGGADTQYF	TGTGCCTGGACCCCGGACAGGGGTGGAGCAGATACGCAGTATTTT
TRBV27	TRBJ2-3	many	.	CASSLILGADTQYF	TGTGCCAGCAGTTTAATTCTAGGGGCAGATACGCAGTATTTT
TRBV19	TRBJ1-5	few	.	CASSINRNQPQHF	TGTGCCAGTAGTATCAATCGCAATCAGCCCCAGCATTTT
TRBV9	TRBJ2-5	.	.	CASSVGGETQYF	TGTGCCAGCAGCGTAGGTGGGGAGACCCAGTACTTC
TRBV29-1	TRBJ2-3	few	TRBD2	CSVEDRLAGVSYTQYF	TGCAGCGTTGAAGATCGACTAGCGGGAGTTTCATATACGCAGTATTTT
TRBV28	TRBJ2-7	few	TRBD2	CASSSGTSGSYGEQYF	TGTGCCAGCAGTTCCGGGACTAGCGGGAGTTACGGCGAGCAGTACTTC
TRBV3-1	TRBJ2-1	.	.	CASSQVVHEQFF	TGTGCCAGCAGCCAAGTGGTCCATGAGCAGTTCTTC
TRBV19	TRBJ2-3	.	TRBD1	CASSPGVRDSLSRSADTQYF	TGTGCCAGTAGCCCTGGAGTAAGGGACAGTTTAAGCCGGAGCGCAGATACGCAGTATTTT
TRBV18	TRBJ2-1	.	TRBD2	CASSPTSGRRKGNEQFF	TGTGCCAGCTCACCAACTAGCGGGAGGCGGAAGGGCAATGAGCAGTTCTTC
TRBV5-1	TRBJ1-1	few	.	CASMKGTTNTEAFF	TGCGCCAGTATGAAAGGGACAACTAACACTGAAGCTTTCTTT
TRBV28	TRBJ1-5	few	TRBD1	CASSFDRANQPQHF	TGTGCCAGCAGTTTCGACAGGGCCAATCAGCCCCAGCATTTT
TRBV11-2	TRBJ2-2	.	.	CASSLYTGELFF	TGTGCCAGCAGCCTCTACACCGGGGAGCTGTTTTTT
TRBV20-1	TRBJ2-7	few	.	CSARGSVAVSYEQYF	TGCAGTGCTAGAGGATCGGTAGCGGTCTCCTACGAGCAGTACTTC
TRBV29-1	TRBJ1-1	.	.	CSVDTANTEAFF	TGCAGCGTTGACACAGCGAACACTGAAGCTTTCTTT
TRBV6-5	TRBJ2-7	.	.	CASSYSPVSYEQYF	TGTGCCAGCAGTTACTCTCCAGTCTCCTACGAGCAGTACTTC
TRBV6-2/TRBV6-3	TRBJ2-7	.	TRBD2	CASTLLSGSHYEQYF	TGTGCCAGCACACTACTCAGCGGGAGTCATTACGAGCAGTACTTC
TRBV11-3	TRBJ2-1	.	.	CASSLHGGEQFF	TGTGCCAGCAGCTTACACGGCGGTGAGCAGTTCTTC
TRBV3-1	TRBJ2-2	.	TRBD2	CASSQDQGLAGTGELFF	TGTGCCAGCAGCCAAGATCAGGGACTAGCTGGGACCGGGGAGCTGTTTTTT
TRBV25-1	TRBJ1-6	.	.	CASSESGSSPLHF	TGTGCCAGCAGTGAATCAGGGAGTTCACCCCTCCACTTT
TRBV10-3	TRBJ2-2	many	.	CAISELGLMNTGELFF	TGTGCCATCAGTGAACTGGGCCTAATGAACACCGGGGAGCTGTTTTTT
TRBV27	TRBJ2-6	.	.	CASRTFFSGANVLTF	TGTGCCAGCAGGACCTTCTTCTCTGGGGCCAACGTCCTGACTTTC
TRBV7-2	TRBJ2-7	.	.	CASRLVTHEQYF	TGTGCTTCTCGGCTAGTAACCCACGAGCAGTACTTC
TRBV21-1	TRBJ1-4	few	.	CASSKARTASNEKLFF	TGTGCCAGCAGCAAAGCGAGGACAGCTTCTAATGAAAAACTGTTTTTT
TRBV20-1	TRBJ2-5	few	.	CSARAIGSQETQYF	TGCAGTGCTAGAGCGATCGGGAGTCAGGAGACCCAGTACTTC
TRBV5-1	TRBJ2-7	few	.	CASTLSGSLDEQYF	TGCGCCAGCACCCTTTCAGGCTCTCTCGACGAGCAGTACTTC
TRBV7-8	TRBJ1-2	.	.	CASMPAGKGGYTF	TGTGCCAGCATGCCGGCAGGGAAGGGTGGCTACACCTTC
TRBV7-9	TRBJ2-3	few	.	CASSSYSTDTQYF	TGTGCCAGCAGCTCCTATAGTACAGATACGCAGTATTTT
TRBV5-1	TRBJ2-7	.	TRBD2	CASSFSLAGGPGGEQYF	TGCGCCAGCAGCTTCTCTCTGGCGGGAGGGCCGGGGGGCGAGCAGTACTTC
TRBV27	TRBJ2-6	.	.	CASGLHTPLGANVLTF	TGTGCCAGCGGACTTCACACCCCCCTAGGGGCCAACGTCCTGACTTTC
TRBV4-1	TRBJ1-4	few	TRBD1	CASSQALDRGLLNEKLFF	TGCGCCAGCAGCCAGGCGCTAGACAGGGGGCTCCTTAATGAAAAACTGTTTTTT
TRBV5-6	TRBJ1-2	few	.	CASSLSGIGYTF	TGTGCCAGCAGCTTGAGTGGGATAGGCTACACCTTC